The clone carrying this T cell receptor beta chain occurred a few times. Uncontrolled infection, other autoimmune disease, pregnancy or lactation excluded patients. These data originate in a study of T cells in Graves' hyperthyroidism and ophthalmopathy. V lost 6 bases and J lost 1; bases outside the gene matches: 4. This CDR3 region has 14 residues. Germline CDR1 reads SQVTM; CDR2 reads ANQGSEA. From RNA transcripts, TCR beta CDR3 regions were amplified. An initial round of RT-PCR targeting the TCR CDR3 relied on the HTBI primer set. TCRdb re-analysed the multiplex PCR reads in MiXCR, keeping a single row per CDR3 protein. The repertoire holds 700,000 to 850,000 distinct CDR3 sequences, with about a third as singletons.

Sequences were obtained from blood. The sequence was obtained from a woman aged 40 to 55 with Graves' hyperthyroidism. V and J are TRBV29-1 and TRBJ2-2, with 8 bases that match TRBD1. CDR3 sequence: CSVQGQENTGELFF. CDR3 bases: TGCAGCGTCCAGGGACAGGAGAACACCGGGGAGCTGTTTTTT.